Presented here are 30 T cell receptor beta chains from one specimen sequenced in a study of shared clonotypes between healthy human individuals. Sequencing was performed with immunoSEQ multiplex PCR; in TCRdb, only in-frame clones are kept and a portion is missing. The table shows fewer than 1.6 million clones, with 98% occurring only once. Material: naive CD4+ T cells sorted from blood. Subset indicated: CD45RA+ positively selected. These receptors all stem from a man aged 30-40 years in good health.

The chain links TRBV28 to TRBJ1-5, with D perhaps TRBD1 (5 bases). Trimming stripped 6 bases from V and 3 bases from J, with 15 bases between. Germline V gives CDR1 MDHEN, CDR2 SYDVKM. CDR3 size: 15 residues. The DNA for the CDR3 is TGTGCCAGCAGGCCTGGGGGGGAAAACAATCAGCCCCAGCATTTT. Its translation is CASRPGGENNQPQHF.

The chain recombines TRBV6-1 with TRBJ2-1; no firm D call. V lost 0 bases to trimming and J lost 10 bases, with 7 bases between them. This CDR3 has 12 amino acids. The germline CDR1 and CDR2 sequences are MNHNS and SASEGT. CDR3 bases: TGTGCCAGCAGTGAAGCTTCCTACGAGCAGTTCTTC. Translated, it gives CASSEASYEQFF.

The rearrangement uses TRBV7-9 and TRBJ2-7; a possible D gene is TRBD2 (5 bases). CDR3 size: 11 residues. The germline V gene encodes CDR1 SEHNR and CDR2 FQNEAQ (reference sequence). V shed 4 bases and J shed 7 bases, with 8 bases lying between them. CDR3 sequence reads: CASSSRREQYF. The CDR3 DNA follows: TGTGCCAGCAGCTCTCGGAGGGAGCAGTACTTC.

This rearrangement joins TRBV29-1 to TRBJ1-1, with TRBD1 as a possible D gene (5 bases). Germline V gives CDR1 SQVTM, CDR2 ANQGSEA. V gave up 4 bases and J gave up 5 bases, with 11 bases separating them. The CDR3 runs 12 residues. In nucleotides, the CDR3 is TGCAGCGTTGCAGGGTTTAGAACTGAAGCTTTCTTT. Protein sequence: CSVAGFRTEAFF.

The chain carries TRBV19 and TRBJ1-3; D gene ambiguous. V lost 7 bases to trimming and J lost 0 bases, with 16 bases between them. Germline V lookup: CDR1 LNHDA, CDR2 SQIVND (reference sequence). This CDR3 region has 16 residues. The CDR3 loop reads CASTPERGGSGNTIYF. The CDR3 nucleotides read TGTGCCAGTACCCCAGAACGCGGAGGCTCTGGAAACACCATATATTTT.

This rearrangement joins TRBV9 to TRBJ2-2, with D perhaps matching TRBD2 (6 bases). The ends were cut back, 4 bases at V and 4 bases at J, with 20 bases in the middle. The length of the CDR3 is 17 residues. Germline V gives CDR1 SGDLS, CDR2 YYNGEE. The DNA of the CDR3 is TGTGCCAGCAGCATTCCTCCCTCGGGGGTGGCCACCGGGGAGCTGTTTTTT. Protein product: CASSIPPSGVATGELFF.

The chain links TRBV7-9 to TRBJ2-5; 13 nucleotides line up with TRBD2. The CDR3 sequence is 16 residues long. Losses at the gene ends were 3 bases for V and 3 bases for J; bases not matched to a gene: 4. Germline V gene sequence: CDR1 SEHNR, CDR2 FQNEAQ (reference sequence). This CDR3 is CASSLGLAGNKETQYF. CDR3 DNA: TGTGCCAGCAGCTTGGGACTAGCGGGAAATAAAGAGACCCAGTACTTC. The entire variable domain, with the rest obtained from reference TRBV7-9 and TRBJ2-5, is as follows: DTGVSQNPRHKITKRGQNVTFRCDPISEHNRLYWYRQTLGQGPEFLTYFQNEAQLEKSRLLSDRFSAERPKGSFSTLEIQRTEQGDSAMYLCASSLGLAGNKETQYFGPGTRLLVL.

About this clone itself: Other DNA sequences in the sample encode the same CDR3. The CDR3 nucleotides are TGTGCCAGCAGCGTAGGGGGCAGGATGAACACTGAAGCTTTCTTT. It translates to CASSVGGRMNTEAFF. This chain connects TRBV9 to TRBJ1-1; a weak D match, TRBD1 (5 bases). The CDR3 is 15 amino acids. Trimming cost V 0 bases and J 0 bases, with 9 bases left between them. Germline lookup yields CDR1 SGDLS and CDR2 YYNGEE.

This sequence joins TRBV19 and TRBJ2-2, with D perhaps matching TRBD1 or TRBD2 (5 bases each). CDR1 LNHDA and CDR2 SQIVND come from the germline V gene (reference sequence). Between the trimmed V and J ends, which lost 6 bases and 6 bases, there was a span of 11 bases. This CDR3 has 13 residues. The CDR3 region is CASRGVLSGELFF. The DNA for the CDR3 is TGTGCCAGTAGGGGGGTGCTTTCCGGGGAGCTGTTTTTT.

This clone was observed a single time. The genes are TRBV27 and TRBJ2-7; TRBD1 agrees at 8 bases. V shed 4 bases and J 1 base; nucleotides not matched to a gene: 15. Germline V lookup: CDR1 MNHEY, CDR2 SMNVEV (reference sequence). The CDR3 length is 18 residues. CDR3 in amino acids: CASSSIRRTGTGSYEQYF. CDR3 in DNA: TGTGCCAGCAGTTCCATCCGTCGGACAGGGACGGGGTCCTACGAGCAGTACTTC.

This chain connects TRBV19 to TRBJ2-3; 15 bases are a match to TRBD2. After removal of 10 bases from V and 6 bases from J, the junction contained 17 bases not matched to a gene. The CDR3 is 18 residues long. The germline gives CDR1 LNHDA, CDR2 SQIVND (reference sequence). This CDR3 reads CAIKPGPGLAGGIDTQYF. Written as DNA, the CDR3 is TGTGCCATCAAACCCGGACCGGGACTAGCGGGAGGAATCGATACGCAGTATTTT.

The chain couples TRBV5-5 to TRBJ2-7; D possibly matches TRBD1 or TRBD2 (5 bases each). Germline CDR1 reads SGHKS; CDR2 reads YYEKEE (reference sequence). Trimming pared 5 bases from V and 6 bases from J, leaving 21 bases between. The CDR3 is 15 residues long. CDR3 sequence (DNA): TGTGCCAGCAGTTTCCGGGACGCAACGATGGCCGAGCAGTACTTC. This gives the protein CASSFRDATMAEQYF. Drawing the rest from reference TRBV5-5 and TRBJ2-7, the complete variable domain is DAGVTQSPTHLIKTRGQQVTLRCSPISGHKSVSWYQQVLGQGPQFIFQYYEKEERGRGNFPDRFSARQFPNYSSELNVNALLLGDSALYLCASSFRDATMAEQYFGPGTRLTVT.

CDR3 in DNA: TGCGCCAGCAGCAGGGGGGGACGGGCCTACGAGCAGTACTTC. Protein: CASSRGGRAYEQYF. The chain employs TRBV4-1 and TRBJ2-7; D is perhaps TRBD2 (7 bases). Deletions cut 5 bases from V and 2 bases from J, with 13 bases between. The CDR3 has 14 residues. The germline V gene encodes CDR1 MGHRA and CDR2 YSYEKL.

V gene TRBV7-9 combines with J gene TRBJ2-1, with 12 bases matching TRBD2. The CDR3 runs to 16 residues. J lost 4 bases, V lost 0 bases, and 1 base had no gene match. Germline V CDR1 and CDR2: SEHNR, FQNEAQ (reference sequence). The CDR3 reads CASSLALAGGYNEQFF. Written as DNA, the CDR3 is TGTGCCAGCAGCTTAGCCCTAGCGGGAGGGTACAATGAGCAGTTCTTC.

The V call is TRBV6-1, the J call TRBJ1-3; TRBD1 is a possible D gene (6 bases). This CDR3 comprises 16 residues. The V gene lost 1 base and the J gene lost 4 bases, with 14 bases spanning the gap. Germline CDR1 and CDR2: MNHNS and SASEGT. In nucleotides, the CDR3 is TGTGCCAGCAGTGAAGTCGTGTGGGGGCTCGGAAACACCATATATTTT. Encoded protein: CASSEVVWGLGNTIYF.

This sequence joins TRBV2 and TRBJ2-1, with 10 nucleotides matching TRBD2. Per germline, CDR1 SNHLY and CDR2 FYNNEI. V lost 0 bases, J lost 4 bases, and 6 bases stayed unmatched. The CDR3 totals 17 residues. The CDR3, as DNA: TGTGCCAGCAGTGAAGCGCTAGCGGGAGTCAAGTACAATGAGCAGTTCTTC. Protein sequence: CASSEALAGVKYNEQFF.

Turning to this clone: Germline and junction disagree at one end, which may indicate a read error. The chain recombines TRBV2 with TRBJ2-1; 8 positions agree with TRBD2. The CDR3 has 15 amino acids. Germline V lookup: CDR1 SNHLY, CDR2 FYNNEI. The CDR3 region is CASTSGSFSFNEQFF. CDR3 bases: TGTGCCAGCACCAGCGGGAGTTTTTCCTTCAATGAGCAGTTCTTC.

The chain uses TRBV27 and TRBJ2-5; D remains unclear. Germline loops: CDR1 MNHEY, CDR2 SMNVEV (reference sequence). V lost 5 bases and J lost 5, with 12 bases in between. The length of the CDR3 is 13 residues. The CDR3 nucleotides are TGTGCCAGCAGTCCCGTCGCACGGGAGACCCAGTACTTC. It encodes CASSPVARETQYF.

This chain links TRBV29-1 with TRBJ2-3, with a possible D match to TRBD2 (6 bases). The CDR3 is 14 residues long. Per the germline V gene, CDR1 is SQVTM and CDR2 is ANQGSEA. The V end lost 5 bases, the J end lost 2 bases, and 14 bases lay between the germline ends. In DNA, the CDR3 is TGCAGCGTTTCGTGGGCTAGCGTCACAGATACGCAGTATTTT. It codes for CSVSWASVTDTQYF.

Turning to this clone: Other DNA sequences from this sample encode an identical CDR3 as well. The gene calls are TRBV7-3 and TRBJ2-1, with D possibly being TRBD2 (6 bases). V dropped 0 bases and J dropped 2 bases, with 8 bases sitting between them. From germline, CDR1 is SGHTA and CDR2 FQGTGA. The CDR3 has 15 amino acids. The CDR3 nucleotides read TGTGCCAGCAGCTTAACAGGCGGGACCTACAATGAGCAGTTCTTC. Amino acids: CASSLTGGTYNEQFF.

V and J are TRBV21-1 and TRBJ1-2. TRBV21-1 corresponds to a pseudogene. The CDR3 is 15 amino acids. The CDR3 DNA reads TGTGCCAGCAGCCCCCGGCCCAAATCTAACTATGGCTACACCTTC. Its translation: CASSPRPKSNYGYTF.

The V and J genes are TRBV27 and TRBJ2-6; D gene ambiguous. This CDR3 has 16 amino acids. From germline, CDR1 is MNHEY and CDR2 SMNVEV (reference sequence). Trimming cost V 5 bases and J 0 bases, with 11 bases left between them. The DNA for the CDR3 is TGTGCCAGCAGTAATTGGAACCCCTCTGGGGCCAACGTCCTGACTTTC. It specifies CASSNWNPSGANVLTF.

The chain links TRBV6-1 to TRBJ1-1, with D tentatively TRBD1 (6 bases). V lost 0 bases and J lost 0, with 11 bases in between. Per the germline V gene, CDR1 is MNHNS and CDR2 is SASEGT. The CDR3 covers 16 residues. The CDR3 spells CASSEASGVLNTEAFF. The CDR3 DNA reads as TGTGCCAGCAGTGAAGCATCAGGGGTTTTGAACACTGAAGCTTTCTTT.

The chain links TRBV7-2 to TRBJ2-7; tentatively, D is TRBD2 (5 bases). Between the trimmed V and J ends, which lost 4 bases and 9 bases, there was a span of 16 bases. Germline lookup yields CDR1 SGHTA and CDR2 FQGNSA. CDR3 size: 13 residues. The CDR3, as DNA: TGTGCCAGCAGCTCTAGCATAGCAGAAGTGCAGTACTTC. Encoded protein: CASSSSIAEVQYF.

The rearrangement joins TRBV6-5 to TRBJ2-3, with TRBD1 as a possible D gene (7 bases). Trimming stripped 5 bases from V and 2 bases from J, with 14 bases between. CDR3 length: 15 residues. CDR1 and CDR2 from the germline V gene are MNHEY and SVGAGI. The CDR3 DNA reads TGTGCCAGCAGTCTCGCAGGGGGGAACACAGATACGCAGTATTTT. Translated, it gives CASSLAGGNTDTQYF.

The V and J genes are TRBV2 and TRBJ1-1; D is uncertain. V was cut by 5 bases and J by 1 base, with 14 bases left in between. This CDR3 comprises 15 residues. Germline V gives CDR1 SNHLY, CDR2 FYNNEI. The DNA of the CDR3 is TGTGCCAGCAGTCCGAGGGTAGGGCCGAACACTGAAGCTTTCTTT. It yields the protein CASSPRVGPNTEAFF.

V and J are TRBV5-5 and TRBJ1-3; D might be TRBD1 (6 bases). V lost 2 bases and J lost 8, with 26 bases in between. The CDR3 spans 18 residues. Germline V gene lookup returns CDR1 SGHKS and CDR2 YYEKEE (reference sequence). This chain's CDR3 is CASSLASGTRTLVDTIYF. In nucleotides, the CDR3 is TGTGCCAGCAGCTTAGCCTCCGGGACACGAACGTTGGTGGACACCATATATTTT.

This clone occurred once. The chain recombines TRBV27 with TRBJ2-3; D remains unclear. Trimming took off 3 bases at V and 2 bases at J, with 15 bases between the two ends. The CDR3 covers 16 residues. Looked up from germline, CDR1 is MNHEY and CDR2 is SMNVEV (reference sequence). Here the CDR3 DNA reads TGTGCCAGCAGTTTTAGTACAATGACACACACAGATACGCAGTATTTT. Translated, it gives CASSFSTMTHTDTQYF.

The chain joins TRBV19 to TRBJ2-5; D may be TRBD2 (5 bases). Germline assignment: CDR1 LNHDA and CDR2 SQIVND (reference sequence). V gave up 6 bases and J gave up 3 bases, with 14 bases separating them. This CDR3 is 14 amino acids long. CDR3 in amino acids: CASRKAAGEETQYF. CDR3 DNA: TGTGCCAGTAGGAAGGCCGCGGGTGAAGAGACCCAGTACTTC.

In nucleotides, the CDR3 is TGCGCCAGCAGCTTAACCACACAGGGTCAGTACGAGCAGTACTTC. Its translation is CASSLTTQGQYEQYF. The rearrangement links TRBV5-1 to TRBJ2-7; weak D call: TRBD1 (6 bases). This CDR3 spans 15 amino acids. CDR1 is SGHRS, CDR2 YFSETQ, per germline. Between the trimmed V and J ends, which lost 2 bases and 4 bases, there was a span of 16 bases.